A selection of T cell receptor beta chains follows, all from one sample in a study of shared clonotypes between healthy human individuals. TCRdb keeps only in-frame clones here, not all; method: immunoSEQ multiplex PCR. The sample lists 450,000 to 650,000 clones, about 80% occurring once. The sequencing input was PBMCs. Receptor source: a woman between 40 and 55 years old in good health. Some clones in this sample may be carry-over from other donors' samples. CDR3s include the opening cysteine and the closing phenylalanine or tryptophan. D genes are given only for firm matches. A clone size is listed for some rows: how often the clone was seen (once, few, many), or a class if it is expanded.

CDR3 DNA: TGTGCCAGTAGCACGACTAGTAAGGATACGCAGTATTTT; CDR3 protein: CASSTTSKDTQYF; V gene: TRBV19; D gene: -; J gene: TRBJ2-3; clone size: -
CDR3 DNA: TGCGCCAGCAGCTTGGACGCGGAGCTGCAGTATTTT; CDR3 protein: CASSLDAELQYF; V gene: TRBV5-1; D gene: -; J gene: TRBJ2-3; clone size: -
CDR3 DNA: TGTGCCAGCAGTCCCCGGGGGCGTCGCGAGCAGTACTTC; CDR3 protein: CASSPRGRREQYF; V gene: TRBV27; D gene: -; J gene: TRBJ2-7; clone size: -
CDR3 DNA: TGTGCCAGCAGCCCGAGGGGGGATGACACTGAAGCTTTCTTT; CDR3 protein: CASSPRGDDTEAFF; V gene: TRBV7-2; D gene: -; J gene: TRBJ1-1; clone size: -
CDR3 DNA: TGTGCCAGCAACAGAAATGCCATCCAAGAGACCCAGTACTTC; CDR3 protein: CASNRNAIQETQYF; V gene: TRBV2; D gene: -; J gene: TRBJ2-5; clone size: few
CDR3 DNA: TGTGCCAGCAGTCTCCAGGGAGCGCCAAATTACGAGCAGTACTTC; CDR3 protein: CASSLQGAPNYEQYF; V gene: TRBV7-3; D gene: -; J gene: TRBJ2-7; clone size: -
CDR3 DNA: TGTGCCAGCAGCTTAGACGGCCGCCCCTACAATGAGCAGTTCTTC; CDR3 protein: CASSLDGRPYNEQFF; V gene: TRBV7-9; D gene: -; J gene: TRBJ2-1; clone size: -
CDR3 DNA: TGTGCCAGCTCACCCCGGCTATCCGACAGGGTAGCCTACGAGCAGTACTTC; CDR3 protein: CASSPRLSDRVAYEQYF; V gene: TRBV18; D gene: TRBD1; J gene: TRBJ2-7; clone size: -
CDR3 DNA: TGTGCCAGCTCCCGAGGTCAAGCGGGATTCTCCTACGAGCAGTACTTC; CDR3 protein: CASSRGQAGFSYEQYF; V gene: TRBV7-2; D gene: TRBD2; J gene: TRBJ2-7; clone size: -
CDR3 DNA: TGTGCCAGCAGTTTAACCGAGGCTAGGACCCAGTACTTC; CDR3 protein: CASSLTEARTQYF; V gene: TRBV28; D gene: -; J gene: TRBJ2-5; clone size: -
CDR3 DNA: TGTGCCAGCTCACGGACTAACCAAGAGACCCAGTACTTC; CDR3 protein: CASSRTNQETQYF; V gene: TRBV18; D gene: -; J gene: TRBJ2-5; clone size: -
CDR3 DNA: TGTGCCTGGACTAGCGGGAGGTACGAGCAGTACTTC; CDR3 protein: CAWTSGRYEQYF; V gene: TRBV30; D gene: TRBD2; J gene: TRBJ2-7; clone size: -